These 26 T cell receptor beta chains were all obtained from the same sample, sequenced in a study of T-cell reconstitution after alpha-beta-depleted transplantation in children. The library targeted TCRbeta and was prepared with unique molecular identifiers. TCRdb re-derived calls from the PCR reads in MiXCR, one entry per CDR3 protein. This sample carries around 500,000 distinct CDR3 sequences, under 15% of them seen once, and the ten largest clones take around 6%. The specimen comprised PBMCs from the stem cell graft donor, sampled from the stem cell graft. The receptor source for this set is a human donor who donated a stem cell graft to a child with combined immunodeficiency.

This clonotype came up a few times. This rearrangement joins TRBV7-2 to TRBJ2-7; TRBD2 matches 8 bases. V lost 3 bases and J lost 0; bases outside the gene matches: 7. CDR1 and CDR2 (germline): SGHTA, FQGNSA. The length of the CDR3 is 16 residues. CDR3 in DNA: TGTGCCAGCAGCTTCCACCCCAGCGGGAGCTCCTACGAGCAGTACTTC. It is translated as CASSFHPSGSSYEQYF.

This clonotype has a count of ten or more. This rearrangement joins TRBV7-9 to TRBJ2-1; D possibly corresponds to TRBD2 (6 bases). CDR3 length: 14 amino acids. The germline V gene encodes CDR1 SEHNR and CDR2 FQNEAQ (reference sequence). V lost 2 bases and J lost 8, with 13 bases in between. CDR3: CASSLKFAGHEQFF. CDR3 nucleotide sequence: TGTGCCAGCAGCTTAAAGTTCGCGGGACATGAGCAGTTCTTC.

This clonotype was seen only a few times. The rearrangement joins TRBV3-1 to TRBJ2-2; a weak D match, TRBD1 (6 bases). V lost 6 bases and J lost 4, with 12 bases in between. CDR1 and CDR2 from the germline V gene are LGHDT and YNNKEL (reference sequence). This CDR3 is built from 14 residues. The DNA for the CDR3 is TGTGCCAGCAGTCCCAACAGGGTCACCGGGGAGCTGTTTTTT. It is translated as CASSPNRVTGELFF.

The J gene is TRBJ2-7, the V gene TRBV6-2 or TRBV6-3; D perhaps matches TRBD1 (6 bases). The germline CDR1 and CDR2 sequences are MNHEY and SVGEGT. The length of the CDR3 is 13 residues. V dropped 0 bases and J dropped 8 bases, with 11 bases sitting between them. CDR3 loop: CASSYSIQGQQYF. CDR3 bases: TGTGCCAGCAGTTACTCGATACAGGGCCAGCAGTACTTC.

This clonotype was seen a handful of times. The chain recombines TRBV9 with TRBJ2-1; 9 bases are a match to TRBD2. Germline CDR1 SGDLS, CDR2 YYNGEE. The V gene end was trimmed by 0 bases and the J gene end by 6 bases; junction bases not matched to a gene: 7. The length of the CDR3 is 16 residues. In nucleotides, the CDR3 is TGTGCCAGCAGCGTAGGCGGGGCTAGCGGGATCAATGAGCAGTTCTTC. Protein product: CASSVGGASGINEQFF.

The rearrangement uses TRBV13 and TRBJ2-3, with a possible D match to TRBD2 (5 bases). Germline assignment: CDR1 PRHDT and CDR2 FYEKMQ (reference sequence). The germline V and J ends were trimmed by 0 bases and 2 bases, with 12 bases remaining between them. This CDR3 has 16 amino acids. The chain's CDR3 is CASSLGTGYLTDTQYF. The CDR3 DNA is TGTGCCAGCAGCTTAGGGACGGGATACCTCACAGATACGCAGTATTTT.

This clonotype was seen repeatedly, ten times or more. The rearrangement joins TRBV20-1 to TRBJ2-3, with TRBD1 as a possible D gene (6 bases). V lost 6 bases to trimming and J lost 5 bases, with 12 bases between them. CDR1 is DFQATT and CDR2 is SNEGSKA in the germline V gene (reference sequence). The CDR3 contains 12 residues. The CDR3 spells CSAIHRVDTQYF. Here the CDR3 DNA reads TGCAGTGCGATTCACAGGGTAGATACGCAGTATTTT.

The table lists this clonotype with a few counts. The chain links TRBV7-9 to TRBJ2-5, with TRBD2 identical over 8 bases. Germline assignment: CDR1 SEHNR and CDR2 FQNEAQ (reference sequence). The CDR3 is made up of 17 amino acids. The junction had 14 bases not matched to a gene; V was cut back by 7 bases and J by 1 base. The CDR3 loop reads CASTLGSSGDLQETQYF. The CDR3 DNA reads TGTGCCAGCACCCTGGGGAGTAGCGGGGATCTCCAAGAGACCCAGTACTTC.

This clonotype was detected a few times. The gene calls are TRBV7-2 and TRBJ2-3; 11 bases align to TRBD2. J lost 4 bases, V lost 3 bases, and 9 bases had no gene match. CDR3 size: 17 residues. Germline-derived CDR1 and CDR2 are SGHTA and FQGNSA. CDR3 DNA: TGTGCCAGCAGCTTTGTCGGTACTAGCGGGAGTTCAGATACGCAGTATTTT. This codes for CASSFVGTSGSSDTQYF. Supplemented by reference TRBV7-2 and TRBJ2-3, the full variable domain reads GAGVSQSPSNKVTEKGKDVELRCDPISGHTALYWYRQSLGQGLEFLIYFQGNSAPDKSGLPSDRFSAERTGGSVSTLTIQRTQQEDSAVYLCASSFVGTSGSSDTQYFGPGTRLTVL.

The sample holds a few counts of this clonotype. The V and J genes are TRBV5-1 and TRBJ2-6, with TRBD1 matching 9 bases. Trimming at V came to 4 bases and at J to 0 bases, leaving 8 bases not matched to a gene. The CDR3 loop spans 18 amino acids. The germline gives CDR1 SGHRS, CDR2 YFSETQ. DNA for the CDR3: TGCGCCAGCAGCACCACCGGGACAGGGTTCTCTGGGGCCAACGTCCTGACTTTC. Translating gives CASSTTGTGFSGANVLTF.

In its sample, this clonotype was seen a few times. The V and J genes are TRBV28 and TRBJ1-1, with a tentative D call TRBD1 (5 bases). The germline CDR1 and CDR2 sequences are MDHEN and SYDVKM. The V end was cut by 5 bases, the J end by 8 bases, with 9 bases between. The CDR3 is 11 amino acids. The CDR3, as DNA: TGTGCCAGCAGTAGGGGATGGGAAGCTTTCTTT. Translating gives CASSRGWEAFF.

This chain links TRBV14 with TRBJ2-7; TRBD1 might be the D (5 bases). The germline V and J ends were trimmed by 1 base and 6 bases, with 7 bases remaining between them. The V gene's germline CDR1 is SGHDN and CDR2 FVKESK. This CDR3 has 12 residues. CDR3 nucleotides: TGTGCCAGCAGCCAAGGCAGGGTCGAGCAGTACTTC. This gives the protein CASSQGRVEQYF.

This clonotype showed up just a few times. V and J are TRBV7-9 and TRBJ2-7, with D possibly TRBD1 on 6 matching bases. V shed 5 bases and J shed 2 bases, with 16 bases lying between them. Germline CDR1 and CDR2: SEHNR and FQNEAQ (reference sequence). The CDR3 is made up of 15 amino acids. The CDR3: CASSAFRGVTYEQYF. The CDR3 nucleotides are TGTGCCAGCAGCGCCTTCAGGGGAGTAACCTACGAGCAGTACTTC.

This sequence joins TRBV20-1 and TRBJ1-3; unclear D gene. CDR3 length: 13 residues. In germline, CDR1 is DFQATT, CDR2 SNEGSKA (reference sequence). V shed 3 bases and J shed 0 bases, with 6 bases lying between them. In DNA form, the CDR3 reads TGCAGTGCTAGGGACTTCTCTGGAAACACCATATATTTT. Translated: CSARDFSGNTIYF.

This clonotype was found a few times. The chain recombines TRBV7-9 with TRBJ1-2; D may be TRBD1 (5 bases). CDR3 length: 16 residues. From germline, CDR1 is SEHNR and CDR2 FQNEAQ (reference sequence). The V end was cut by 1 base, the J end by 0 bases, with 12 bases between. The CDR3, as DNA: TGTGCCAGCAGCTTAGGAACAGGTCGGGCTAACTATGGCTACACCTTC. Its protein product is CASSLGTGRANYGYTF.

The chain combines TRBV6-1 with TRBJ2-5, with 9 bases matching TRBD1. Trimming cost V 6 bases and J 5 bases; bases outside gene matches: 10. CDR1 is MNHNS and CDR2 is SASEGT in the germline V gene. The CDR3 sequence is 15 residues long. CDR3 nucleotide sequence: TGTGCCAGCAGCATCGCCGGGACAGGGAGGGAGACCCAGTACTTC. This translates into CASSIAGTGRETQYF.

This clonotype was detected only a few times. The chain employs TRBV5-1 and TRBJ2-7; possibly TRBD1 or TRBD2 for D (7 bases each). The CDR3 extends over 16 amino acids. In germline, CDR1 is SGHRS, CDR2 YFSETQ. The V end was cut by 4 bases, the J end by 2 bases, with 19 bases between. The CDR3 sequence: CASSPYRGGSTYEQYF. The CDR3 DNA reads TGCGCCAGCAGCCCATACAGGGGAGGGAGTACCTACGAGCAGTACTTC.

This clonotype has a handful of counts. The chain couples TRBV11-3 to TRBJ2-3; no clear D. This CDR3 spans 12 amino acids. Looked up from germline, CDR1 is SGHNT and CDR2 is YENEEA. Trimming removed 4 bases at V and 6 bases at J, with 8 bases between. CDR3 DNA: TGTGCCAGCAGCTCCTCAAGGGATACGCAGTATTTT. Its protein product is CASSSSRDTQYF.

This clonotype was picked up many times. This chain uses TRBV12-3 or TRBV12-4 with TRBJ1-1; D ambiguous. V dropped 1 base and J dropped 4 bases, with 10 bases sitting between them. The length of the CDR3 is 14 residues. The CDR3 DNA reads TGTGCCAGCAGTTTAGTGGGCGGGAGCACTGAAGCTTTCTTT. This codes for CASSLVGGSTEAFF.

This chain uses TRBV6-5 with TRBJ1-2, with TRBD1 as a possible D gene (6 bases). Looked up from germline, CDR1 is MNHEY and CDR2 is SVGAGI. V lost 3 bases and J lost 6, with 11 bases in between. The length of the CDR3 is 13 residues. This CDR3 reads CASSYVSGDGYTF. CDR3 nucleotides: TGTGCCAGCAGTTATGTCTCAGGGGATGGCTACACCTTC.

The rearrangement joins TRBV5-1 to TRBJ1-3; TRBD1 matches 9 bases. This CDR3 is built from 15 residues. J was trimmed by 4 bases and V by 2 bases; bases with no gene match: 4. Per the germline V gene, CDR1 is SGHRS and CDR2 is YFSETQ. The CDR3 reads CASSLRTGDGNTIYF. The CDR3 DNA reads TGCGCCAGCAGCTTACGGACAGGGGACGGAAACACCATATATTTT.

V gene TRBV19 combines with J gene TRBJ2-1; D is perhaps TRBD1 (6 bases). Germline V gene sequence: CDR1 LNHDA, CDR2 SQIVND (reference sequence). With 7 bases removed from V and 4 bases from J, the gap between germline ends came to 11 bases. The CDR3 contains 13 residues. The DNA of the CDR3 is TGTGCCAGTAAGCAGGGGTCTTACAATGAGCAGTTCTTC. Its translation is CASKQGSYNEQFF.

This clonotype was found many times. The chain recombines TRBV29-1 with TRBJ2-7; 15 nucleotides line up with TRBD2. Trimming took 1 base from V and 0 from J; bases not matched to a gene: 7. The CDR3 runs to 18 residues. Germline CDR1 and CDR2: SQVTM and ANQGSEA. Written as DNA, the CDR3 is TGCAGCGTTGAAGGAGGGACTAGCGGGAGGCGCAGCTCCTACGAGCAGTACTTC. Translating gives CSVEGGTSGRRSSYEQYF.

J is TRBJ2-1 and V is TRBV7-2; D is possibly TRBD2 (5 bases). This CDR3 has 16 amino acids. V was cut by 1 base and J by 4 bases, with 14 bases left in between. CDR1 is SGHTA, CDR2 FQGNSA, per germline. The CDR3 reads CASSLGGPTIYNEQFF. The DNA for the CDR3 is TGTGCCAGCAGCTTAGGAGGGCCCACTATTTACAATGAGCAGTTCTTC.

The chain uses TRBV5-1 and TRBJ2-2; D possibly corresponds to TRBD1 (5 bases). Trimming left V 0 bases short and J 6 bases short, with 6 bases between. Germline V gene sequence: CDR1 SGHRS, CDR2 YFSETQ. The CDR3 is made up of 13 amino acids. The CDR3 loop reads CASSLEGAGELFF. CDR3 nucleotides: TGCGCCAGCAGCTTGGAAGGGGCCGGGGAGCTGTTTTTT.

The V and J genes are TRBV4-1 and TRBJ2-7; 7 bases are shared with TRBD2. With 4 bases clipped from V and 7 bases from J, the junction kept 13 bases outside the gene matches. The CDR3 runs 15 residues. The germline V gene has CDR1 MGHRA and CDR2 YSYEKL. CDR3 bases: TGCGCCAGCAGCCCTACCGCGGGGGACCTACGTGAGCAGTACTTC. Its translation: CASSPTAGDLREQYF.